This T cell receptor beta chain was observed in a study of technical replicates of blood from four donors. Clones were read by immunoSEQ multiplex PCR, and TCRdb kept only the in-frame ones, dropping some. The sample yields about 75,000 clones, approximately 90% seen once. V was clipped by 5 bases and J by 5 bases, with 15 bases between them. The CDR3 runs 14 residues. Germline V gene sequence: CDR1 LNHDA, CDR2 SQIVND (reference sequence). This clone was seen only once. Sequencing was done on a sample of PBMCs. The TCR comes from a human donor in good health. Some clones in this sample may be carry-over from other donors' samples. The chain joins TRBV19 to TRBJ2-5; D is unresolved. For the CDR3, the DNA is TGTGCCAGTAGTCCCCCGGGTCCCTGGGAGACCCAGTACTTC. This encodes CASSPPGPWETQYF. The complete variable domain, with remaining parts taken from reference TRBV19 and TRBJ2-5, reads DGGITQSPKYLFRKEGQNVTLSCEQNLNHDAMYWYRQDPGQGLRLIYYSQIVNDFQKGDIAEGYSVSREKKESFPLTVTSAQKNPTAFYLCASSPPGPWETQYFGPGTRLLVL.